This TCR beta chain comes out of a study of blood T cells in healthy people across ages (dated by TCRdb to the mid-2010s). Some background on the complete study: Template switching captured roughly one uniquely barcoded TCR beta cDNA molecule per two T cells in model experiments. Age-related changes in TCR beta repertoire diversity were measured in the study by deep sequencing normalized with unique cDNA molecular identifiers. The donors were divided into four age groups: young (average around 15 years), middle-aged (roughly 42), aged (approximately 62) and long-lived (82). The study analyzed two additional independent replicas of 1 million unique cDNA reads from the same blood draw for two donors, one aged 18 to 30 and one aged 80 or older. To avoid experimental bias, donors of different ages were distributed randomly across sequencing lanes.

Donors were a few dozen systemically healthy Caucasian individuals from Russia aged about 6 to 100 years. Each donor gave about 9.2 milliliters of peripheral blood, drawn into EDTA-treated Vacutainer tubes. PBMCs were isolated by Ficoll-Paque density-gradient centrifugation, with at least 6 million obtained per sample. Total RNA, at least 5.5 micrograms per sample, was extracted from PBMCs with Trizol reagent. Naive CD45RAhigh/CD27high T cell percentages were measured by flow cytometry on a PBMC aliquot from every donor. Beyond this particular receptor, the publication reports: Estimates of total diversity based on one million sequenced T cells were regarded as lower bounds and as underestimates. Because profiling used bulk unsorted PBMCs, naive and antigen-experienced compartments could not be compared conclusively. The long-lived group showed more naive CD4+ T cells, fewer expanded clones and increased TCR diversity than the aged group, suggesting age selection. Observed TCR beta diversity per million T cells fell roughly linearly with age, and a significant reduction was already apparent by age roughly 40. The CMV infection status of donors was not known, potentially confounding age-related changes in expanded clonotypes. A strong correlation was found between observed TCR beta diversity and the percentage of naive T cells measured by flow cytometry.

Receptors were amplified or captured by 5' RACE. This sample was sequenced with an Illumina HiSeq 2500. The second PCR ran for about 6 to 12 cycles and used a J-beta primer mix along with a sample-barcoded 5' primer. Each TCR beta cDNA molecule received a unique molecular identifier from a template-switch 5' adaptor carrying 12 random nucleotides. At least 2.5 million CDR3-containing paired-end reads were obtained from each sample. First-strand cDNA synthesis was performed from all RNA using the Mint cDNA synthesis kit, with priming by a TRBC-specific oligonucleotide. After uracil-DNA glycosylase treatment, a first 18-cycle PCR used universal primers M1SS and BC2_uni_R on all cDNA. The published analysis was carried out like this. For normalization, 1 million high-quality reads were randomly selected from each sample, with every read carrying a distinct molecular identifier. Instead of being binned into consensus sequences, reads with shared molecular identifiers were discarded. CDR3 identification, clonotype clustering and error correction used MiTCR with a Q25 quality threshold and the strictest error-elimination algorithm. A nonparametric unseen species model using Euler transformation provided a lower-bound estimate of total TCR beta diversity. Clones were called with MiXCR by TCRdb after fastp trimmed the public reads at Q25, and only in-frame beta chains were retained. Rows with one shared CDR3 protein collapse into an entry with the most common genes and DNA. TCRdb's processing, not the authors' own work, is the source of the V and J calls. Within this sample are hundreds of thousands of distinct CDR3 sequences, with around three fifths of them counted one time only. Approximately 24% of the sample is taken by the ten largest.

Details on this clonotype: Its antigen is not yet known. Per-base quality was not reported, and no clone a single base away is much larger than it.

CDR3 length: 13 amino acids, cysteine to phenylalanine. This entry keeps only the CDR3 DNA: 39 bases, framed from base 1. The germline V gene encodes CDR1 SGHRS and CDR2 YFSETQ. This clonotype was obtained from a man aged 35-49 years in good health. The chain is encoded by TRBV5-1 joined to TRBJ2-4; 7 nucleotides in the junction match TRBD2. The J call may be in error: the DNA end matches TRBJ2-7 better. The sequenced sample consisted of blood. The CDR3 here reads CASSQREVYEQYF. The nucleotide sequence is TGCGCCAGCAGCCAACGGGAGGTCTACGAGCAGTACTTC.